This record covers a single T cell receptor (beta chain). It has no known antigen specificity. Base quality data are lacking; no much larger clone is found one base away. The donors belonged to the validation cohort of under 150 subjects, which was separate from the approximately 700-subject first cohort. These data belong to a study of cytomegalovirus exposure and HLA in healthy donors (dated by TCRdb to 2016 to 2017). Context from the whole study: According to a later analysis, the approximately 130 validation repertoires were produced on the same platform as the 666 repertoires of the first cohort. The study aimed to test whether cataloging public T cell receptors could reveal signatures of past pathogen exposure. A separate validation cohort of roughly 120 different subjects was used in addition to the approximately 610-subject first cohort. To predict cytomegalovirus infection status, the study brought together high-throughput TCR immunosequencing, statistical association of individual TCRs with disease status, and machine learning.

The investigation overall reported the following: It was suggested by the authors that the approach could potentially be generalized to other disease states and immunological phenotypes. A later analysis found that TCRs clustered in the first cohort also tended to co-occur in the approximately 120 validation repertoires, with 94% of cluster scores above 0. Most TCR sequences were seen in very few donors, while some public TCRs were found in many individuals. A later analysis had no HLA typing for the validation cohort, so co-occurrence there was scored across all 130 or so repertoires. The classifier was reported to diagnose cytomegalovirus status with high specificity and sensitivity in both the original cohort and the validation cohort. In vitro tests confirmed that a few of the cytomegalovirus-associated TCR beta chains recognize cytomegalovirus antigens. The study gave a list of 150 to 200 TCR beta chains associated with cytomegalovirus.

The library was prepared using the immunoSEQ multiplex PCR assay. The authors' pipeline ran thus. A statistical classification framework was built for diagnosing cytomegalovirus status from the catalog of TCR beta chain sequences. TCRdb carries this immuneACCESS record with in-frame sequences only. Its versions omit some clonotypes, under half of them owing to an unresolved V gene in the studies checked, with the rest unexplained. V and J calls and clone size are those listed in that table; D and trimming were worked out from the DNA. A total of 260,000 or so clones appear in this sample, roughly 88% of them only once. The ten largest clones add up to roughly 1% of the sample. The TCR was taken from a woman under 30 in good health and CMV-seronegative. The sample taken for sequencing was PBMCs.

The DNA reads TGTGCCAGTAGTATAGGCGACAACTCCTACAATGAGCAGTTCTTC. Its product reads: CASSIGDNSYNEQFF. The sequence links TRBV19 to TRBJ2-1; no confident D gene assignment can be made. There are 15 amino acids in the CDR3, from cysteine to phenylalanine inclusive. The DNA shown is the 45-base CDR3, in frame from base 1. According to the germline V gene (reference sequence), CDR1 reads LNHDA and CDR2 reads SQIVND. V loses 1 base, J loses 0 bases, and the germline ends lie 7 bases apart.